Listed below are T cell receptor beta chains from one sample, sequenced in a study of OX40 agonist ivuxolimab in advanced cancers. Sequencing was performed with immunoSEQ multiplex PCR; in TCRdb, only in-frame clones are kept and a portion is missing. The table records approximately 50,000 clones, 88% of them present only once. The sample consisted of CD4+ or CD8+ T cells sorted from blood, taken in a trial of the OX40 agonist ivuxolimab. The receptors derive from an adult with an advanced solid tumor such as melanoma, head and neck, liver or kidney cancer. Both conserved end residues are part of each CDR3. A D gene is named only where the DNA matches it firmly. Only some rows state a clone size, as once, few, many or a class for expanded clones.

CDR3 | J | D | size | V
CASSLRGALAKNIQYF | TRBJ2-4 | TRBD2 | - | TRBV5-4
CATSHRAREQYF | TRBJ2-7 | - | - | TRBV15
CASSYSHTGELFF | TRBJ2-2 | - | - | TRBV6-5
CASSPGLAGLRQFF | TRBJ2-1 | TRBD2 | - | TRBV7-9
CASSYSKGGDRRFF | TRBJ2-1 | - | - | TRBV6-5
CASSLPAEPEAFF | TRBJ1-1 | - | - | TRBV5-1
CASSSLMNTGELFF | TRBJ2-2 | - | - | TRBV5-1
CASSPKGYNEQFF | TRBJ2-1 | - | - | TRBV7-3
CASSVDRVLDYGYTF | TRBJ1-2 | - | once | TRBV9
CASSHSNQPQHF | TRBJ1-5 | - | few | TRBV6-1
CASSVGMGPTTYEQYF | TRBJ2-7 | - | once | TRBV9
CASSPGAGATYNEQFF | TRBJ2-1 | TRBD2 | once | TRBV4-1
CASRQGNYEQYF | TRBJ2-7 | TRBD1 | - | TRBV2
CASSYSGGLNTEAFF | TRBJ1-1 | - | once | TRBV7-9
CASSFDRAGELFF | TRBJ2-2 | TRBD1 | - | TRBV7-7
CASSVETGGWSGYTF | TRBJ1-2 | TRBD1 | - | TRBV9
CASSFDRGLSTYGYTF | TRBJ1-2 | TRBD1 | - | TRBV5-4
CASSLSTPTMGGGGQYF | TRBJ2-3 | - | - | TRBV27
CASSYGQLNTEAFF | TRBJ1-1 | - | once | TRBV6-5
CSVSGSSSYNEQFF | TRBJ2-1 | TRBD2 | - | TRBV29-1
CASSRYRGRRETQYF | TRBJ2-5 | TRBD1 | once | TRBV19
CASVRTENYGYTF | TRBJ1-2 | - | once | TRBV6-1
CASSWDSFSGNTIYF | TRBJ1-3 | TRBD1 | - | TRBV7-8
CASSQGREYEQYF | TRBJ2-7 | - | once | TRBV4-1
CASSGGGETQYF | TRBJ2-5 | - | - | TRBV9
CASSLATPPKTQYF | TRBJ2-5 | - | - | TRBV7-9
CASSNRDAGTYEQYF | TRBJ2-7 | - | - | TRBV5-7
CASSPQGIGALAPGEQYF | TRBJ2-7 | - | - | TRBV18
CASSQEETGGGGYTF | TRBJ1-2 | TRBD1 | - | TRBV4-3
CASSFSPPGLNTEAFF | TRBJ1-1 | - | - | TRBV28
CASSQDEGRSNEQFF | TRBJ2-1 | - | - | TRBV4-1
CASSESNAGMYEQYF | TRBJ2-7 | - | few | TRBV10-1
CASSPRNTEAFF | TRBJ1-1 | - | - | TRBV6-1
CASSLHGTRDTDTQYF | TRBJ2-3 | TRBD2 | - | TRBV11-2
CASSFTGPTNQPQHF | TRBJ1-5 | - | - | TRBV19